What follows are 5 T cell receptor beta chains derived from one specimen sequenced in a study of blood T cell repertoires in COVID-19. Assay used: immunoSEQ multiplex PCR; TCRdb lists only in-frame clones, some missing. The table records 50,000 to 80,000 clones, approximately 92% of them present only once. Sequenced sample: peripheral blood. The receptors derive from a woman of 80 years or more with active COVID-19.

The V call is TRBV7-8, the J call TRBJ2-3, with D tentatively TRBD2 (5 bases). Germline CDR1 reads SGHVS; CDR2 reads FQNEAQ. The length of the CDR3 is 14 residues. With 5 bases removed from V and 2 bases from J, the gap between germline ends came to 11 bases. In DNA form, the CDR3 reads TGTGCCAGCAGCCCCCGAGCGGACACAGATACGCAGTATTTT. Amino acids: CASSPRADTDTQYF.

The gene calls are TRBV3-1 (or the pseudogene TRBV3-2) and TRBJ2-1; 12 nucleotides align to TRBD2. J lost 5 bases, V lost 4 bases, and 6 bases had no gene match. CDR3 length: 16 amino acids. In germline, CDR1 is LGHDT, CDR2 YNNKEL (reference sequence). The CDR3 DNA reads as TGTGCCAGCAGCCCCCGACTAGCGGGAGCAAACAATGAGCAGTTCTTC. Protein product: CASSPRLAGANNEQFF.

V is TRBV7-2 and J is TRBJ2-7; D is undetermined. Germline CDR1 and CDR2: SGHTA and FQGNSA. The CDR3 loop spans 17 amino acids. The ends were cut back, 5 bases at V and 3 bases at J, with 23 bases in the middle. The CDR3 region is CASSPTPPGSQNYEQYV. DNA for the CDR3: TGTGCCAGCAGCCCGACTCCTCCCGGGTCGCAGAACTACGAGCAGTACGTC.

The chain has TRBV3-1 (or the pseudogene TRBV3-2) and TRBJ2-5; the D is unclear. The V gene's germline CDR1 is LGHDT and CDR2 YNNKEL (reference sequence). CDR3 size: 13 residues. Trimming cost V 0 bases and J 1 base, with 3 bases left between them. CDR3 nucleotides: TGTGCCAGCAGCCAAGAGGCCCAAGAGACCCAGTACTTC. It codes for CASSQEAQETQYF.

The V call is TRBV28, the J call TRBJ2-7, with TRBD1 matching 10 bases. CDR3 length: 12 residues. From germline, CDR1 is MDHEN and CDR2 SYDVKM. V was pared by 8 bases and J by 6 bases, with 4 bases of the junction left unmatched. CDR3 residues: CASRDRGGEQYF. CDR3 sequence (DNA): TGTGCCAGCCGGGACAGGGGCGGCGAGCAGTACTTC.